The 10 T cell receptor beta chains reported below all come from one sample, sequenced in a study of tumor-infiltrating lymphocytes in primary liver carcinoma. The blood RNA (from unsorted whole blood) was obtained, and germline DNA was also extracted. Reverse transcription of around 0.45 ug total RNA with a constant-region primer produced TCR beta cDNA. Investigators got TCR beta libraries out of three nested multiplex PCR rounds, done with slightly modified ARM-PCR. Running roughly 10 cycles apiece, the first two PCR rounds relied on TRBV1-TRBV30 forward primers together with a C-beta reverse primer. Via MiXCR, TCRdb re-called the multiplex PCR reads, giving one row per CDR3 protein. The table lists about 320,000 distinct CDR3 sequences, more than 55% of them singletons. The source material was peripheral blood. These receptors originate from a man aged 35-49 years with primary liver carcinoma and hepatitis B virus infection.

For this clonotype: At one end the junction does not follow the germline gene, possibly because of a read error. The V call is TRBV5-1, the J call TRBJ2-5, with 8 bases fitting TRBD2. Germline V CDR1 and CDR2: SGHRS, YFSETQ. The CDR3 loop spans 15 amino acids. The chain's CDR3 is CTSLASGREGETQYF. The CDR3 coding sequence is TGCACCAGCCTGGCCAGCGGGAGAGAGGGAGAGACCCAGTACTTC.

With respect to this clonotype: Mismatch with germline at one junction end may stem from a read error. The chain combines TRBV6-1 with TRBJ1-5; D remains ambiguous. The CDR3 runs to 15 residues. CDR1 and CDR2 (germline): MNHNS, SASEGT. CDR3 region: CTSSEVGLGNQPQHF. CDR3 sequence (DNA): TGTACCAGCAGTGAAGTGGGGTTAGGCAATCAGCCCCAGCATTTT.

This clonotype was recorded once. The J gene is TRBJ2-6, the V gene TRBV5-1; 12 nucleotides match TRBD1. The junction had 3 bases not matched to a gene; V was cut back by 5 bases and J by 3 bases. Germline V gene lookup returns CDR1 SGHRS and CDR2 YFSETQ. This CDR3 has 16 residues. The CDR3 bases are TGCGCCAGCAGACGGGACAGGGGGCTTGGGGCCAACGTCCTGACTTTC. It is translated as CASRRDRGLGANVLTF. Combining the CDR3 with reference TRBV5-1 and TRBJ2-6 gives the whole variable domain KAGVTQTPRYLIKTRGQQVTLSCSPISGHRSVSWYQQTPGQGLQFLFEYFSETQRNKGNFPGRFSGRQFSNSRSEMNVSTLELGDSALYLCASRRDRGLGANVLTFGAGSRLTVL.

This chain connects TRBV6-5 to TRBJ2-7; D may be TRBD1 (6 bases). The ends were cut back, 6 bases at V and 3 bases at J, with 18 bases in the middle. The CDR3 is made up of 15 amino acids. Germline V gene data show CDR1 as MNHEY and CDR2 as SVGAGI. CDR3 nucleotides: TGTGCCAGCAGCCTCAATCGACAGGAAGTCTACGAGCAGTACTTC. Its translation: CASSLNRQEVYEQYF.

A word on this clonotype: Possible read error: a much larger clone is one base away. V and J are TRBV10-1 and TRBJ2-2; 10 nucleotides align to TRBD1. The CDR3 is 15 residues long. CDR1 is WNHNN and CDR2 is SYGVQD in the germline V gene (reference sequence). CDR3 coding DNA: TGCGCCAGCAGCCCGGACAGGGGGGGCACCGAGGAGCTGTTTTTT. Protein: CASSPDRGGTEELFF.

CDR3 nucleotide sequence: TGTGCCAGCAGCCAGGGGACAGCCACTGAAGCTTTCTTT. Translated, it gives CASSQGTATEAFF. The chain links TRBV6-6 to TRBJ1-1; 7 bases agree with TRBD1. The germline CDR1 and CDR2 sequences are MNHNY and SVGAGI (reference sequence). The CDR3 length is 13 residues. J lost 4 bases, V lost 6 bases, and 5 bases had no gene match.

Many counts were recorded for this clonotype. The chain couples TRBV6-6 to TRBJ2-3, with 8 bases identical to TRBD2. Germline lookup yields CDR1 MNHNY and CDR2 SVGAGI (reference sequence). This CDR3 contains 14 residues. Trimming took 7 bases from V and 2 from J; bases not matched to a gene: 5. The CDR3 coding sequence is TGTGCCAGCAAGTCACTAGCGGACACAGATACGCAGTATTTT. Encoded protein: CASKSLADTDTQYF.

This clonotype was counted a single time. Its ends do not fully match the called genes, so a read error is possible. The V and J genes are TRBV6-2 or TRBV6-3 and TRBJ2-3; 7 nucleotides align to TRBD2. The V gene's germline CDR1 is MNHEY and CDR2 SVGEGT. The CDR3 spans 18 residues. The CDR3 loop reads CVSSYRRGAGVRTDTQYF. CDR3 in DNA: TGTGTCAGCAGTTACCGCCGTGGGGCGGGAGTTCGTACAGATACGCAGTATTTT.

The V gene is TRBV11-1, the J gene TRBJ2-7; D possibly uses TRBD1 or TRBD2 (5 bases each). Trimming shortened V by 5 bases and J by 12 bases, and 17 bases separated the two germline ends. Germline lookup yields CDR1 SGHAT and CDR2 FQDESV (reference sequence). This CDR3 spans 12 amino acids. CDR3: CASSREGYEWYF. CDR3 DNA: TGTGCCAGCAGCCGTGAGGGGTACGAGTGGTACTTC.

The V call is TRBV11-3, the J call TRBJ2-1; no clear D. This CDR3 comprises 15 residues. Germline lookup yields CDR1 SGHNT and CDR2 YENEEA. The CDR3 DNA reads TGTACCGGCAGCCCTGACCTGAGCTCCTACAATGAGCAGTTCTTC. The encoded protein is CTGSPDLSSYNEQFF.